The rows below give T cell receptor beta chains drawn from one sample of a study of cytomegalovirus exposure and HLA in healthy donors. Clones were read by immunoSEQ multiplex PCR, and TCRdb kept only the in-frame ones, dropping some. The data contain 75,000 to 90,000 clones, roughly 79% of them seen just once; the ten biggest clones take up around 21%. Material: PBMCs. The source of these receptors is a woman aged 40 to 50 in good health and CMV-seropositive. The CDR3 runs from the conserved cysteine through the conserved F or W. Each record gives: J gene, D gene, V gene, clone size, CDR3 protein, CDR3 DNA. D genes are given only for firm matches. The size of a clone is reported for some rows only, either as once, few or many, or as a class for expanded clones.

j_gene: TRBJ2-7
d_gene: TRBD2
v_gene: TRBV5-1
abundance: -
CDR3aa: CASSLAGGNYEQYF
CDR3nt: TGCGCCAGCAGCTTGGCCGGGGGGAACTACGAGCAGTACTTC

j_gene: TRBJ1-1
d_gene: -
v_gene: TRBV6-5
abundance: -
CDR3aa: CASSYQSRRNTEAFF
CDR3nt: TGTGCCAGCAGTTACCAAAGTAGGAGGAACACTGAAGCTTTCTTT

j_gene: TRBJ2-5
d_gene: TRBD1
v_gene: TRBV7-9
abundance: -
CDR3aa: CASSPRTGGGQETQYF
CDR3nt: TGTGCCAGCAGCCCCCGGACAGGGGGAGGACAAGAGACCCAGTACTTC

j_gene: TRBJ2-3
d_gene: TRBD2
v_gene: TRBV5-4
abundance: once
CDR3aa: CASSNGLAAKPWDTQYF
CDR3nt: TGTGCCAGCAGCAATGGACTAGCGGCGAAACCTTGGGATACGCAGTATTTT

j_gene: TRBJ1-6
d_gene: TRBD1
v_gene: TRBV7-9
abundance: -
CDR3aa: CASSLAGTGGSPLHF
CDR3nt: TGTGCCAGCAGCTTAGCAGGAACAGGGGGATCACCCCTCCACTTT

j_gene: TRBJ1-1
d_gene: -
v_gene: TRBV4-1
abundance: -
CDR3aa: CASSTKGGLATEAFF
CDR3nt: TGCGCCAGCAGCACCAAGGGGGGGCTAGCCACTGAAGCTTTCTTT

j_gene: TRBJ1-2
d_gene: TRBD1
v_gene: TRBV5-1
abundance: -
CDR3aa: CASSQTGTVNGYTF
CDR3nt: TGCGCCAGCAGCCAGACCGGGACAGTTAATGGCTACACCTTC

j_gene: TRBJ2-2
d_gene: TRBD2
v_gene: TRBV18
abundance: -
CDR3aa: CASSSAGEATGELFF
CDR3nt: TGTGCCAGCTCTTCCGCGGGAGAAGCCACCGGGGAGCTGTTTTTT

j_gene: TRBJ2-1
d_gene: TRBD1
v_gene: TRBV6-1
abundance: few
CDR3aa: CASRRTGVDEQFF
CDR3nt: TGTGCCAGCAGGAGGACAGGGGTCGATGAGCAGTTCTTC

j_gene: TRBJ1-5
d_gene: -
v_gene: TRBV19
abundance: -
CDR3aa: CASTPPGNSNQPQHF
CDR3nt: TGTGCCAGTACCCCCCCGGGGAATAGCAATCAGCCCCAGCATTTT

j_gene: TRBJ2-3
d_gene: TRBD2
v_gene: TRBV2
abundance: -
CDR3aa: CASRSGTTGTDTQYF
CDR3nt: TGTGCCAGCAGAAGCGGGACCACTGGCACAGATACGCAGTATTTT

j_gene: TRBJ1-6
d_gene: -
v_gene: TRBV2
abundance: once
CDR3aa: CASSDGLRHSPLHF
CDR3nt: TGTGCCAGCAGTGACGGACTTCGGCATTCACCCCTCCACTTT

j_gene: TRBJ2-5
d_gene: -
v_gene: TRBV6-6
abundance: -
CDR3aa: CASSPYRETETQYF
CDR3nt: TGTGCCAGCAGCCCCTACAGGGAGACGGAGACCCAGTACTTC

j_gene: TRBJ2-7
d_gene: -
v_gene: TRBV29-1
abundance: -
CDR3aa: CSVGTGIYEQYF
CDR3nt: TGCAGCGTCGGAACGGGGATCTACGAGCAGTACTTC

j_gene: TRBJ2-7
d_gene: -
v_gene: TRBV7-2
abundance: -
CDR3aa: CASGRDFKNYEQYF
CDR3nt: TGTGCCAGCGGAAGGGACTTCAAGAATTACGAGCAGTACTTC

j_gene: TRBJ2-1
d_gene: -
v_gene: TRBV6-1
abundance: -
CDR3aa: CASSEASMGLASNEQFF
CDR3nt: TGTGCCAGCAGTGAAGCTTCCATGGGGCTAGCGAGCAATGAGCAGTTCTTC

j_gene: TRBJ1-2
d_gene: TRBD1
v_gene: TRBV25-1
abundance: -
CDR3aa: CASSARDSLYGYTF
CDR3nt: TGTGCCAGCAGCGCCCGGGACAGCCTCTATGGCTACACCTTC

j_gene: TRBJ2-3
d_gene: TRBD2
v_gene: TRBV4-2
abundance: once
CDR3aa: CASSQDLAGGDPTQYF
CDR3nt: TGTGCCAGCAGCCAAGATCTAGCGGGGGGGGACCCTACGCAGTATTTT

j_gene: TRBJ2-7
d_gene: -
v_gene: TRBV21-1
abundance: -
CDR3aa: CASSKAQNRTYEQYF
CDR3nt: TGTGCCAGCAGCAAAGCGCAGAACAGAACCTACGAGCAGTACTTC

j_gene: TRBJ1-1
d_gene: -
v_gene: TRBV4-1
abundance: -
CDR3aa: CASSPTENTEAFF
CDR3nt: TGCGCCAGCAGCCCCACAGAGAACACTGAAGCTTTCTTT

j_gene: TRBJ2-7
d_gene: -
v_gene: TRBV18
abundance: -
CDR3aa: CASSPKLREQYF
CDR3nt: TGTGCCAGCTCACCAAAACTTCGCGAGCAGTACTTC

j_gene: TRBJ2-2
d_gene: TRBD1
v_gene: TRBV4-1
abundance: -
CDR3aa: CASSQEQTGVGHRGELFF
CDR3nt: TGCGCCAGCAGCCAAGAGCAGACAGGGGTTGGACACCGCGGGGAGCTGTTTTTT

j_gene: TRBJ1-1
d_gene: -
v_gene: TRBV6-1
abundance: -
CDR3aa: CASSEVVQTNEAFF
CDR3nt: TGTGCCAGCAGTGAAGTTGTCCAGACAAATGAAGCTTTCTTT

j_gene: TRBJ1-6
d_gene: -
v_gene: TRBV27
abundance: once
CDR3aa: CASSINGGSPLHF
CDR3nt: TGTGCCAGCAGTATTAACGGGGGATCACCCCTCCACTTT

j_gene: TRBJ2-5
d_gene: TRBD2
v_gene: TRBV6-1
abundance: -
CDR3aa: CASTRTSGPQETQYF
CDR3nt: TGTGCCAGCACTAGGACTAGCGGGCCTCAAGAGACCCAGTACTTC

j_gene: TRBJ1-2
d_gene: -
v_gene: TRBV4-2
abundance: -
CDR3aa: CASSQDLYGYTF
CDR3nt: TGTGCCAGCAGCCAAGATTTATATGGCTACACCTTC

j_gene: TRBJ2-1
d_gene: -
v_gene: TRBV6-1
abundance: -
CDR3aa: CASSVYSGALSSYNEQFF
CDR3nt: TGTGCCAGCAGTGTGTATTCAGGGGCCCTAAGCTCCTACAATGAGCAGTTCTTC

j_gene: TRBJ1-2
d_gene: -
v_gene: TRBV6-1
abundance: -
CDR3aa: CASTLPAGEGDGYTF
CDR3nt: TGTGCCAGCACCTTACCCGCAGGGGAAGGGGATGGCTACACCTTC

j_gene: TRBJ2-1
d_gene: TRBD1
v_gene: TRBV15
abundance: -
CDR3aa: CATSRGGQKGPFF
CDR3nt: TGTGCCACCAGCAGAGGGGGACAGAAGGGTCCCTTCTTC

j_gene: TRBJ1-1
d_gene: -
v_gene: TRBV19
abundance: -
CDR3aa: CASSPGWDTEAFF
CDR3nt: TGTGCCAGTAGCCCGGGGTGGGACACTGAAGCTTTCTTT

j_gene: TRBJ2-4
d_gene: -
v_gene: TRBV7-8
abundance: -
CDR3aa: CASSLRGSKNIQYF
CDR3nt: TGTGCCAGCAGCTTAAGAGGAAGCAAAAACATTCAGTACTTC

j_gene: TRBJ1-1
d_gene: -
v_gene: TRBV6-5
abundance: once
CDR3aa: CASSSRQGYTEAFF
CDR3nt: TGTGCCAGCAGTTCCAGGCAGGGATACACTGAAGCTTTCTTT

j_gene: TRBJ1-4
d_gene: -
v_gene: TRBV28
abundance: -
CDR3aa: CASSGQQHEKLFF
CDR3nt: TGTGCCAGCTCCGGACAGCAACATGAAAAACTGTTTTTT

j_gene: TRBJ1-4
d_gene: -
v_gene: TRBV5-1
abundance: -
CDR3aa: CASSAMAGMKEKLFF
CDR3nt: TGCGCCAGCAGCGCCATGGCAGGGATGAAAGAAAAACTGTTTTTT

j_gene: TRBJ1-5
d_gene: -
v_gene: TRBV6-5
abundance: -
CDR3aa: CASRQGNQPQHF
CDR3nt: TGTGCCAGCAGACAGGGTAATCAGCCCCAGCATTTT

j_gene: TRBJ1-2
d_gene: -
v_gene: TRBV27
abundance: -
CDR3aa: CASSLSRADGYTF
CDR3nt: TGTGCCAGCAGTTTATCCCGAGCGGATGGCTACACCTTC

j_gene: TRBJ1-5
d_gene: -
v_gene: TRBV7-8
abundance: -
CDR3aa: CASSSRQSHSNQPQHF
CDR3nt: TGTGCCAGCAGCTCAAGACAGAGCCATAGCAATCAGCCCCAGCATTTT

j_gene: TRBJ1-2
d_gene: -
v_gene: TRBV15
abundance: -
CDR3aa: CATSRDRGHPSGYTF
CDR3nt: TGTGCCACCAGCAGAGATCGGGGACACCCCTCGGGCTACACCTTC

j_gene: TRBJ1-1
d_gene: TRBD1
v_gene: TRBV28
abundance: -
CDR3aa: CASSLRGRGAFF
CDR3nt: TGTGCCAGCAGTTTAAGGGGGCGTGGGGCTTTCTTT

j_gene: TRBJ2-7
d_gene: TRBD2
v_gene: TRBV5-6
abundance: -
CDR3aa: CASSLGYGRGYEQYF
CDR3nt: TGTGCCAGCAGCTTGGGTTACGGGAGGGGTTACGAGCAGTACTTC

j_gene: TRBJ2-3
d_gene: TRBD2
v_gene: TRBV18
abundance: once
CDR3aa: CASSPLVSGTTDTQYF
CDR3nt: TGTGCCAGCTCACCCTTGGTGAGCGGGACCACAGATACGCAGTATTTT

j_gene: TRBJ1-2
d_gene: -
v_gene: TRBV10-3
abundance: -
CDR3aa: CAISEEGQLKGYTF
CDR3nt: TGTGCCATCAGTGAGGAGGGCCAACTCAAGGGCTACACCTTC

j_gene: TRBJ1-2
d_gene: TRBD1
v_gene: TRBV9
abundance: -
CDR3aa: CASSATGGSYGYTF
CDR3nt: TGTGCCAGCAGCGCGACAGGGGGCAGCTATGGCTACACCTTC

j_gene: TRBJ1-1
d_gene: TRBD1
v_gene: TRBV29-1
abundance: -
CDR3aa: CSGTGTGNTEAFF
CDR3nt: TGCAGCGGTACCGGGACAGGGAACACTGAAGCTTTCTTT

j_gene: TRBJ1-5
d_gene: -
v_gene: TRBV28
abundance: -
CDR3aa: CASSPRGQPQHF
CDR3nt: TGTGCCAGCAGTCCTCGGGGGCAGCCCCAGCATTTT

j_gene: TRBJ2-1
d_gene: -
v_gene: TRBV7-9
abundance: -
CDR3aa: CASSRIGVSNEQFF
CDR3nt: TGTGCCAGCAGCCGTATAGGGGTCAGCAATGAGCAGTTCTTC

j_gene: TRBJ2-5
d_gene: -
v_gene: TRBV5-1
abundance: -
CDR3aa: CASSLDRQETQYF
CDR3nt: TGCGCCAGCAGCTTGGACAGACAAGAGACCCAGTACTTC

j_gene: TRBJ2-3
d_gene: TRBD1
v_gene: TRBV9
abundance: -
CDR3aa: CASSVGQGAQADTQYF
CDR3nt: TGTGCCAGCAGCGTCGGACAGGGGGCTCAAGCAGATACGCAGTATTTT

j_gene: TRBJ2-2
d_gene: TRBD1
v_gene: TRBV11-2
abundance: -
CDR3aa: CASSTYRGRNGELFF
CDR3nt: TGTGCCAGCAGCACGTACAGGGGGCGAAACGGGGAGCTGTTTTTT

j_gene: TRBJ1-2
d_gene: -
v_gene: TRBV7-2
abundance: -
CDR3aa: CASSSGGAPVGYTF
CDR3nt: TGTGCCAGCAGCTCCGGGGGGGCCCCTGTCGGCTACACCTTC

j_gene: TRBJ1-1
d_gene: -
v_gene: TRBV30
abundance: -
CDR3aa: CAWSATVRNTEAFF
CDR3nt: TGTGCCTGGAGTGCGACAGTGAGGAACACTGAAGCTTTCTTT

j_gene: TRBJ1-1
d_gene: -
v_gene: TRBV25-1
abundance: -
CDR3aa: CASSEPGNTEAFF
CDR3nt: TGTGCCAGCAGTGAACCGGGGAACACTGAAGCTTTCTTT

j_gene: TRBJ1-6
d_gene: TRBD1
v_gene: TRBV18
abundance: -
CDR3aa: CASSPLDRGLYNSPLHF
CDR3nt: TGTGCCAGCTCACCCTTAGACAGGGGGCTGTACAATTCACCCCTCCACTTT

j_gene: TRBJ1-2
d_gene: -
v_gene: TRBV6-1
abundance: -
CDR3aa: CASTLTVANYGYTF
CDR3nt: TGTGCCAGCACTTTGACAGTAGCTAACTATGGCTACACCTTC

j_gene: TRBJ1-2
d_gene: -
v_gene: TRBV30
abundance: -
CDR3aa: CAWRSGGNYGYTF
CDR3nt: TGTGCCTGGAGGTCGGGGGGAAACTATGGCTACACCTTC

j_gene: TRBJ2-6
d_gene: -
v_gene: TRBV7-6
abundance: few
CDR3aa: CASSHGRRDKTGANVLTF
CDR3nt: TGTGCCAGCAGCCACGGCCGACGGGACAAAACTGGGGCCAACGTCCTGACTTTC

j_gene: TRBJ1-1
d_gene: -
v_gene: TRBV28
abundance: -
CDR3aa: CASTQGIIFGTPLNTEAFF
CDR3nt: TGTGCCAGCACCCAAGGCATCATTTTCGGGACACCTCTTAACACTGAAGCTTTCTTT

j_gene: TRBJ1-4
d_gene: TRBD1
v_gene: TRBV2
abundance: once
CDR3aa: CASRTGANEKLFF
CDR3nt: TGTGCCAGCAGGACAGGGGCAAATGAAAAACTGTTTTTT

j_gene: TRBJ2-7
d_gene: -
v_gene: TRBV5-1
abundance: -
CDR3aa: CASSFFGYEQYF
CDR3nt: TGCGCCAGCAGCTTTTTCGGGTACGAGCAGTACTTC

j_gene: TRBJ2-5
d_gene: -
v_gene: TRBV7-9
abundance: -
CDR3aa: CSSSPDKGETQYF
CDR3nt: TGTTCCAGCAGCCCGGACAAGGGAGAGACCCAGTACTTC